The rows below give T cell receptor beta chains drawn from one sample of a study of blood T cells in healthy people across ages. TCRdb fed the 5' RACE reads into MiXCR, producing one record per CDR3 protein. The sample includes some 1.4 million distinct CDR3 sequences, around 39% seen only once; the top ten take approximately 7.9%. What was sequenced was blood. The receptors were gathered from a woman aged 18 to 35 in good health. Both conserved end residues are part of each CDR3. A D gene is named only where the DNA matches it firmly. Size is stated for part of the rows, as once, few or many counts, or as a class when the clone is expanded.

D gene: .; V gene: TRBV27; J gene: TRBJ1-2; clone size: few; CDR3 protein: CASSLHISGVNYGYTF; CDR3 DNA: TGTGCCAGCAGTTTACACATTTCGGGGGTAAACTATGGCTACACCTTC
D gene: .; V gene: TRBV12-3/TRBV12-4; J gene: TRBJ2-2; clone size: .; CDR3 protein: CASSFVGTGELFF; CDR3 DNA: TGTGCCAGCAGTTTCGTGGGGACCGGGGAGCTGTTTTTT
D gene: TRBD1; V gene: TRBV12-3/TRBV12-4; J gene: TRBJ1-5; clone size: .; CDR3 protein: CASSTGEAGQPQHF; CDR3 DNA: TGTGCCAGCAGCACAGGGGAGGCGGGTCAGCCCCAGCATTTT
D gene: .; V gene: TRBV6-5; J gene: TRBJ2-6; clone size: few; CDR3 protein: CASSYRTTGAGANVLTF; CDR3 DNA: TGTGCCAGCAGTTACCGGACTACAGGGGCTGGGGCCAACGTCCTGACTTTC
D gene: TRBD1; V gene: TRBV20-1; J gene: TRBJ2-1; clone size: few; CDR3 protein: CSAEGASYNEQFF; CDR3 DNA: TGCAGTGCTGAGGGGGCGTCCTACAATGAGCAGTTCTTC
D gene: .; V gene: TRBV5-1; J gene: TRBJ1-6; clone size: few; CDR3 protein: CASSSDQLSSYNSPLHF; CDR3 DNA: TGCGCCAGCAGCTCTGATCAGTTGAGCTCCTATAATTCACCCCTCCACTTT
D gene: .; V gene: TRBV9; J gene: TRBJ2-5; clone size: few; CDR3 protein: CASNGGSQETQYF; CDR3 DNA: TGTGCCAGCAATGGCGGTAGCCAAGAGACCCAGTACTTC
D gene: .; V gene: TRBV12-3/TRBV12-4; J gene: TRBJ1-2; clone size: .; CDR3 protein: CASQQGSYGYTF; CDR3 DNA: TGTGCCAGCCAACAGGGATCCTATGGCTACACCTTC
D gene: TRBD1; V gene: TRBV20-1; J gene: TRBJ2-7; clone size: once; CDR3 protein: CSDRAGEQYF; CDR3 DNA: TGCAGCGACAGGGCAGGGGAGCAGTACTTC
D gene: .; V gene: TRBV28; J gene: TRBJ1-1; clone size: .; CDR3 protein: CASSSPGRGGTEAFF; CDR3 DNA: TGTGCCAGCAGCTCCCCGGGACGGGGGGGCACTGAAGCTTTCTTT
D gene: .; V gene: TRBV14; J gene: TRBJ2-7; clone size: .; CDR3 protein: CASTSIYEQYF; CDR3 DNA: TGTGCCAGCACTAGCATATACGAGCAGTACTTC
D gene: TRBD1; V gene: TRBV2; J gene: TRBJ1-5; clone size: .; CDR3 protein: CASSESRQGANNQPQHF; CDR3 DNA: TGTGCCAGCAGTGAAAGCCGACAGGGGGCTAACAATCAGCCCCAGCATTTT
D gene: .; V gene: TRBV7-9; J gene: TRBJ2-7; clone size: .; CDR3 protein: CASSPASAYYEQYF; CDR3 DNA: TGTGCCAGCAGCCCCGCTTCCGCGTACTACGAGCAGTACTTC
D gene: .; V gene: TRBV6-5; J gene: TRBJ2-2; clone size: .; CDR3 protein: CASSYTRDAATGELFF; CDR3 DNA: TGTGCCAGCAGTTACACCCGGGACGCAGCCACCGGGGAGCTGTTTTTT
D gene: .; V gene: TRBV15; J gene: TRBJ1-1; clone size: .; CDR3 protein: CATSRSSGEMNTEAFF; CDR3 DNA: TGTGCCACCAGCAGAAGTAGCGGAGAAATGAACACTGAAGCTTTCTTT
D gene: TRBD2; V gene: TRBV6-1; J gene: TRBJ2-3; clone size: few; CDR3 protein: CASSGGLAVTDTQYF; CDR3 DNA: TGTGCCAGCAGTGGAGGACTAGCGGTCACAGATACGCAGTATTTT
D gene: TRBD1; V gene: TRBV6-6; J gene: TRBJ2-7; clone size: few; CDR3 protein: CASRTGSGEQYF; CDR3 DNA: TGTGCCAGCAGGACAGGGTCGGGAGAGCAGTACTTC
D gene: TRBD2; V gene: TRBV27; J gene: TRBJ2-7; clone size: once; CDR3 protein: CASSLLTSRSSSYEQYF; CDR3 DNA: TGTGCCAGCAGTTTATTGACTAGCAGGTCCAGCTCCTACGAGCAGTACTTC
D gene: .; V gene: TRBV7-2; J gene: TRBJ2-5; clone size: .; CDR3 protein: CASTRATAAVARETQYF; CDR3 DNA: TGTGCCAGCACTCGTGCAACGGCGGCAGTGGCCAGGGAGACCCAGTACTTC
D gene: .; V gene: TRBV15; J gene: TRBJ2-7; clone size: few; CDR3 protein: CATSSGFAYEQYF; CDR3 DNA: TGTGCCACCAGCAGTGGTTTCGCCTACGAGCAGTACTTC
D gene: .; V gene: TRBV29-1; J gene: TRBJ1-1; clone size: few; CDR3 protein: CSVEGLGKAAFF; CDR3 DNA: TGCAGCGTTGAAGGTCTTGGAAAAGCGGCTTTCTTT
D gene: .; V gene: TRBV6-5; J gene: TRBJ2-7; clone size: .; CDR3 protein: CASSHRGDAYEQYF; CDR3 DNA: TGTGCCAGCAGTCACCGAGGGGATGCCTACGAGCAGTACTTC